The 17 T cell receptor beta chains reported below all come from one sample, sequenced in a study of T cells after yellow fever vaccination. TCRdb called the 5' RACE reads again in MiXCR, with one record for every CDR3 protein. Among about 350,000 distinct CDR3 sequences listed, less than 9.5% were seen once. Here the sequenced sample was PBMCs, taken about 49 days after the first yellow fever vaccination. The receptor set was obtained from a man aged 18-30 years who received the YFV17D yellow fever vaccine.

This clonotype was counted between two and nine times. The chain joins TRBV3-1 to TRBJ2-1; TRBD2 matches at 8 bases. The CDR3 sequence is 16 residues long. V dropped 0 bases and J dropped 7; count of bases not matched to a gene: 8. Germline loops: CDR1 LGHDT, CDR2 YNNKEL (reference sequence). CDR3 residues: CASSQDSRGGWNEQFF. DNA of the CDR3: TGTGCCAGCAGCCAAGATTCTCGGGGGGGCTGGAATGAGCAGTTCTTC.

This clonotype was detected a few times. The J gene is TRBJ2-2, the V gene TRBV7-3; D gene ambiguous. V gave up 10 bases and J gave up 5 bases, with 17 bases separating them. This CDR3 spans 14 amino acids. The germline V gene encodes CDR1 SGHTA and CDR2 FQGTGA. The CDR3 is CATNKGPGTGELFF. The CDR3 nucleotides are TGTGCCACTAATAAGGGTCCAGGTACCGGGGAGCTGTTTTTT.

There are many counts of this clonotype. The chain carries TRBV24-1 and TRBJ2-1, with 7 bases matching TRBD1. Germline loops: CDR1 KGHDR, CDR2 SFDVKD. CDR3 length: 13 amino acids. Trimming cost V 5 bases and J 6 bases; bases outside gene matches: 3. The CDR3 spells CATSGRQGNEQFF. Written as DNA, the CDR3 is TGTGCCACCAGTGGTAGACAGGGCAATGAGCAGTTCTTC.

This clonotype was observed a handful of times. The gene calls are TRBV28 and TRBJ2-2, with 7 bases aligning to TRBD1. The germline CDR1 and CDR2 sequences are MDHEN and SYDVKM. This CDR3 spans 13 amino acids. V trimming: 6 bases; J trimming: 6 bases; junction bases outside the gene matches: 4. CDR3 sequence (DNA): TGTGCCAGCAGATACAGGGGTCCCGGGGAGCTGTTTTTT. This gives the protein CASRYRGPGELFF.

This clonotype was detected only a few times. The chain carries TRBV6-1 and TRBJ2-2; D unresolved. V lost 2 bases, J lost 7 bases, and 11 bases lay in between. Looked up from germline, CDR1 is MNHNS and CDR2 is SASEGT. The CDR3 totals 14 residues. The CDR3 region is CASSEFWSNGELFF. The CDR3, as DNA: TGTGCCAGCAGTGAATTTTGGTCTAACGGGGAGCTGTTTTTT.

As concerns this clonotype: A much more abundant neighbour one base away suggests this may be a read error. The chain has TRBV4-3 and TRBJ2-3; TRBD2 matches 7 bases. The CDR3 consists of 17 residues. CDR1 is LGHNA, CDR2 YSLEER, per germline. Trimming removed 4 bases from V and 1 base from J; junction bases left unmatched: 11. CDR3 region: CASSPEGLAEGTDTQYF. Here the CDR3 DNA reads TGCGCCAGCAGCCCCGAGGGCCTAGCGGAGGGCACAGATACGCAGTATTTT.

The chain is built from TRBV7-2 and TRBJ2-3; a weak D match, TRBD2 (5 bases). This CDR3 is built from 14 residues. Germline V gene lookup returns CDR1 SGHTA and CDR2 FQGNSA. V shed 11 bases and J shed 0 bases, with 15 bases lying between them. The chain's CDR3 is CAGLMERSTDTQYF. In nucleotides, the CDR3 is TGTGCCGGCCTTATGGAGCGGAGCACAGATACGCAGTATTTT.

J is TRBJ2-2 and V is TRBV5-1; D unclear. The CDR3 loop spans 16 amino acids. The germline CDR1 and CDR2 sequences are SGHRS and YFSETQ. V lost 6 bases to trimming and J lost 0 bases, with 15 bases between them. DNA of the CDR3: TGCGCCAGCACGGATTCACCCAGCGCGAACACCGGGGAGCTGTTTTTT. As protein: CASTDSPSANTGELFF.

This clonotype has a handful of counts. The CDR3: CASSDSILKQFF. CDR3 DNA sequence: TGTGCCAGCAGTGACAGCATCCTTAAGCAGTTCTTC. The J gene is TRBJ2-1, the V gene TRBV6-2 or TRBV6-3; a weak D match, TRBD1 (5 bases). CDR1 is MNHEY, CDR2 SVGEGT, per germline. This CDR3 region has 12 residues. Trimming removed 5 bases at V and 11 bases at J, with 13 bases between.

This chain connects TRBV6-2 or TRBV6-3 to TRBJ2-2; 10 bases are shared with TRBD1. Per the germline V gene, CDR1 is MNHEY and CDR2 is SVGEGT. The CDR3 runs to 15 residues. The ends lost 3 bases at V and 4 bases at J; junction bases unmatched: 2. In DNA, the CDR3 is TGTGCCAGCAGTTATCGACAGGGGGCCACCGGGGAGCTGTTTTTT. This encodes CASSYRQGATGELFF.

The chain employs TRBV9 and TRBJ2-3; D gene uncertain. Germline V gene sequence: CDR1 SGDLS, CDR2 YYNGEE. The CDR3 runs 14 residues. The V gene lost 0 bases and the J gene lost 2 bases, with 7 bases spanning the gap. For the CDR3, the DNA is TGTGCCAGCAGCGTAGTTATGTTCACAGATACGCAGTATTTT. Encoded protein: CASSVVMFTDTQYF.

The rearrangement links TRBV12-3 or TRBV12-4 to TRBJ1-5; D gene ambiguous. This CDR3 spans 13 amino acids. V lost 6 bases and J lost 5, with 11 bases in between. CDR3 in amino acids: CASSQGNDQPQHF. CDR3 bases: TGTGCCAGCAGCCAAGGTAACGATCAGCCCCAGCATTTT.

V usage is TRBV5-5 and J usage is TRBJ1-4; D perhaps matches TRBD1 (5 bases). The CDR3 totals 17 residues. The germline V and J ends were trimmed by 0 bases and 5 bases, with 17 bases remaining between them. CDR1 and CDR2 from the germline V gene are SGHKS and YYEKEE (reference sequence). CDR3 in amino acids: CASSLEVRARSNEKLFF. The DNA of the CDR3 is TGTGCCAGCAGCTTGGAAGTCAGGGCACGATCCAATGAAAAACTGTTTTTT.

This clonotype was counted many times. This chain joins TRBV12-3 or TRBV12-4 and TRBJ1-2, with 8 bases aligning to TRBD1. Trimming took 8 bases from V and 4 from J; bases not matched to a gene: 6. The CDR3 is 13 residues long. The CDR3 is CASVPGTGYGYTF. The CDR3 DNA sequence: TGTGCCAGCGTCCCCGGGACAGGCTATGGCTACACCTTC.

This clonotype was seen at least ten times. The V gene is TRBV5-1, the J gene TRBJ2-1; 7 nucleotides align to TRBD1. The J segment lost 8 bases and the V segment lost 0 bases, leaving 5 bases of the junction unmatched. Germline V lookup: CDR1 SGHRS, CDR2 YFSETQ. The CDR3 covers 14 residues. The CDR3 region has the DNA TGCGCCAGCAGCTTGGAGGGGGCCCCCGATGAGCAGTTCTTC. Residues: CASSLEGAPDEQFF.

This chain joins TRBV20-1 and TRBJ1-2, with D possibly TRBD1 on 5 matching bases. The germline gives CDR1 DFQATT, CDR2 SNEGSKA (reference sequence). The CDR3 has 16 amino acids. The V and J ends lost 0 bases and 4 bases respectively, with 18 bases between them. CDR3 coding DNA: TGCAGTGCTAGAGATTCCGGGGGACGCCGCCTCTATGGCTACACCTTC. Protein sequence: CSARDSGGRRLYGYTF.

This clonotype was found a few times. V is TRBV11-1 and J is TRBJ1-2, with D hard to call. Germline V gene sequence: CDR1 SGHAT, CDR2 FQDESV (reference sequence). Between the trimmed V and J ends, which lost 5 bases and 4 bases, there was a span of 8 bases. The CDR3 spans 12 residues. As DNA, the CDR3 is TGTGCCAGCAGCCGCAGGAGCTATGGCTACACCTTC. It yields the protein CASSRRSYGYTF.